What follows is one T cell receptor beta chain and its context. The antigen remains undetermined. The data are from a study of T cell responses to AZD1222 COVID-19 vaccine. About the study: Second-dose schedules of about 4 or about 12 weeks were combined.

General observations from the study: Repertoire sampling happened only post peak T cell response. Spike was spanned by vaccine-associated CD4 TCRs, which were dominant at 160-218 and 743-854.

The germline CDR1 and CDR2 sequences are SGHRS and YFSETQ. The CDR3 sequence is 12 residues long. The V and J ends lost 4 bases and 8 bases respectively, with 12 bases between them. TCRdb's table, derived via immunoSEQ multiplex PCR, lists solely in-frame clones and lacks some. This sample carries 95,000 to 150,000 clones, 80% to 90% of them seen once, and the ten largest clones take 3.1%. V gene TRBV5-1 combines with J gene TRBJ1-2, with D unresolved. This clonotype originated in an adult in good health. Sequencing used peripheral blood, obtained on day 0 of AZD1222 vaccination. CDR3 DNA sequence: TGCGCCAGCAGCGTCAAAAACGGGGGCTACACCTTC. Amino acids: CASSVKNGGYTF.